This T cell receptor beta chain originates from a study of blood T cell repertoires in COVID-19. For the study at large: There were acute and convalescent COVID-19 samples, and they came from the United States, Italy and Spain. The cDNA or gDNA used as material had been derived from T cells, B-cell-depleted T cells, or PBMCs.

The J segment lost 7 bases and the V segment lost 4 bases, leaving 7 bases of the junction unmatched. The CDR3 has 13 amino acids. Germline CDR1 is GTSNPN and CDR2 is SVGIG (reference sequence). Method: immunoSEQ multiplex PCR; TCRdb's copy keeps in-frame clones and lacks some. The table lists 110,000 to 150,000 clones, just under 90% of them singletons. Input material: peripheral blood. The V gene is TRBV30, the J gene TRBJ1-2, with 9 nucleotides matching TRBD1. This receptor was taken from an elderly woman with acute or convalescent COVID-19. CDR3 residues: CAWKNTGGLGYTF. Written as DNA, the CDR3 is TGTGCCTGGAAAAATACAGGGGGCCTTGGCTACACCTTC.